This T cell receptor (beta chain) was recorded in a study of cytomegalovirus exposure and HLA in healthy donors. Study overall: The Caucasian-associated ancestry cluster held roughly 80% of around 380 genotyped donors.

This PCR relied on a set of 60 Vbeta primers and 13 Jbeta primers. The repertoire was sequenced with immunoSEQ multiplex PCR; TCRdb's copy has only in-frame clones and lacks some. The sample holds roughly 70,000 clones. Study-wide points: A prior analysis recorded that most TCR beta V segments were productive about 87% or about 30% of the time. The majority of TCR sequences were rare, yet some public TCRs appeared in many donors.

On this clone: What it binds is unknown.

Sequencing input: PBMCs. The sequence was collected from a man aged 35-49 years in good health and CMV-seronegative.

The CDR3 here is CASSRPGSGEQYF. CDR3 in DNA: TGCGCCAGCAGTCGGCCGGGTTCCGGCGAGCAGTACTTC. The rearrangement uses TRBV5-1 and TRBJ2-7, with unresolved D. The CDR3 covers 13 residues. Germline V gene lookup returns CDR1 SGHRS and CDR2 YFSETQ. Trimming removed 5 bases from V and 6 bases from J, with 15 bases in between.